This entry lists 28 T cell receptor beta chains sequenced from one sample in a study of T cells after yellow fever vaccination. MiXCR, run by TCRdb on the 5' RACE reads, gives a single entry per CDR3 protein. The table has approximately 330,000 distinct CDR3 sequences, over 4% seen once. The source was PBMCs, collected 5 days after the yellow fever booster vaccination. Source of these receptors: a man aged 18 to 29 who received the YFV17D yellow fever vaccine.

The chain joins TRBV11-2 to TRBJ2-7; 7 bases are shared with TRBD1. The V gene end was trimmed by 3 bases and the J gene end by 4 bases; junction bases not matched to a gene: 6. The germline V gene encodes CDR1 SGHAT and CDR2 FQNNGV. The CDR3 is made up of 14 amino acids. The CDR3 sequence is CASSFHTGEYEQYF. CDR3 DNA: TGTGCCAGCAGCTTTCATACAGGGGAGTACGAGCAGTACTTC.

The chain joins TRBV10-2 to TRBJ2-3; TRBD2 might be the D (6 bases). V dropped 8 bases and J dropped 4 bases, with 19 bases sitting between them. The V gene's germline CDR1 is WSHSY and CDR2 SAAADI. The CDR3 extends over 15 amino acids. The CDR3 DNA reads as TGCGCCAGCGTCTTCGGGACTGGCCGAGCAGATACGCAGTATTTT. Its protein is CASVFGTGRADTQYF.

This chain connects TRBV5-1 to TRBJ2-6; perhaps TRBD1 as D (5 bases). Germline assignment: CDR1 SGHRS and CDR2 YFSETQ. The V and J ends lost 2 bases and 0 bases respectively, with 12 bases between them. The CDR3 totals 17 residues. Here the CDR3 reads CASSFSRTHSGANVLTF. CDR3 DNA: TGCGCCAGCAGCTTCTCTAGGACACACTCTGGGGCCAACGTCCTGACTTTC. The full variable domain, rest sourced from reference TRBV5-1 and TRBJ2-6, is KAGVTQTPRYLIKTRGQQVTLSCSPISGHRSVSWYQQTPGQGLQFLFEYFSETQRNKGNFPGRFSGRQFSNSRSEMNVSTLELGDSALYLCASSFSRTHSGANVLTFGAGSRLTVL.

The chain carries TRBV7-9 and TRBJ1-2; unclear D gene. V was shortened by 1 base and J by 5 bases, with 8 bases between the two germline ends. This CDR3 contains 13 residues. Germline CDR1 and CDR2: SEHNR and FQNEAQ (reference sequence). As DNA, the CDR3 is TGTGCCAGCAGCTTAGAGATCGGATATGGCTACACCTTC. Its translation is CASSLEIGYGYTF.

The chain couples TRBV20-1 to TRBJ1-1, with 8 bases lining up with TRBD1. The CDR3 sequence is 13 residues long. CDR1 DFQATT and CDR2 SNEGSKA come from the germline V gene (reference sequence). The CDR3 here is CRGYRGVGTEAFF. The DNA for the CDR3 is TGCAGGGGCTACAGGGGGGTAGGCACTGAAGCTTTCTTT.

This clonotype showed up just a few times. The CDR3 reads CASSWTGGITGELFF. CDR3 coding DNA: TGTGCCAGCAGCTGGACAGGGGGAATCACCGGGGAGCTGTTTTTT. The V and J genes are TRBV6-5 and TRBJ2-2; TRBD1 aligns across 10 bases. The germline CDR1 and CDR2 sequences are MNHEY and SVGAGI. Germline trimming cut 6 bases from V and 4 bases from J; bases unmatched to any gene: 5. CDR3 length equals 15 residues.

This clonotype was found a few times. The J gene is TRBJ1-1, the V gene TRBV5-1; D unclear. CDR1 is SGHRS, CDR2 YFSETQ, per germline. V gave up 0 bases and J gave up 4 bases, with 13 bases separating them. The CDR3 contains 15 residues. The CDR3 protein is CASSLAGREGTEAFF. In DNA form, the CDR3 reads TGCGCCAGCAGCTTGGCCGGTCGGGAGGGCACTGAAGCTTTCTTT. The full variable domain, in which reference TRBV5-1 and TRBJ1-1 provide the parts outside the CDR3, is KAGVTQTPRYLIKTRGQQVTLSCSPISGHRSVSWYQQTPGQGLQFLFEYFSETQRNKGNFPGRFSGRQFSNSRSEMNVSTLELGDSALYLCASSLAGREGTEAFFGQGTRLTVV.

This rearrangement joins TRBV6-5 to TRBJ2-7; a weak D match, TRBD1 (5 bases). V was trimmed by 5 bases and J by 5 bases, leaving 10 bases between them. CDR3 length equals 12 residues. Germline values: CDR1 MNHEY, CDR2 SVGAGI. For the CDR3, the DNA is TGTGCCAGCAGTAAGGACACCAACGAGCAGTACTTC. This sequence encodes CASSKDTNEQYF.

This clonotype was seen more than once but under ten times. V and J are TRBV9 and TRBJ1-1; D gene ambiguous. Per the germline V gene, CDR1 is SGDLS and CDR2 is YYNGEE. The CDR3 runs 13 residues. Trimming pared 1 base from V and 2 bases from J, leaving 6 bases between. The CDR3 is CASSVNPNTEAFF. Here the CDR3 DNA reads TGTGCCAGCAGCGTAAATCCCAACACTGAAGCTTTCTTT.

This clonotype was detected only a few times. The chain is built from TRBV4-1 and TRBJ2-3; 8 bases fit TRBD1. J was trimmed by 4 bases and V by 2 bases; bases with no gene match: 11. The CDR3 contains 17 residues. The germline gives CDR1 MGHRA, CDR2 YSYEKL. CDR3 in amino acids: CASSQLPAGQGADTQYF. CDR3 in DNA: TGCGCCAGCAGCCAACTCCCCGCTGGACAGGGTGCAGATACGCAGTATTTT.

This clonotype was counted only a few times. The rearrangement joins TRBV10-3 to TRBJ1-3; D is unclear. V dropped 8 bases and J dropped 0 bases, with 11 bases sitting between them. The CDR3 is made up of 14 amino acids. Looked up from germline, CDR1 is ENHRY and CDR2 is SYGVKD. CDR3 loop: CAIGGVSSGNTIYF. The CDR3 nucleotides are TGTGCCATCGGCGGCGTGAGCTCTGGAAACACCATATATTTT.

This clonotype has only a few counts. The genes are TRBV5-1 and TRBJ2-5; D is uncertain. Germline CDR1 and CDR2: SGHRS and YFSETQ. The CDR3 consists of 15 residues. V lost 7 bases and J lost 1, with 17 bases in between. CDR3 residues: CASGVGQAAQETQYF. The CDR3 bases are TGCGCCAGCGGCGTCGGGCAGGCAGCCCAAGAGACCCAGTACTTC.

The rearrangement uses TRBV6-5 and TRBJ2-1, with a tentative D call TRBD2 (6 bases). V was clipped by 2 bases and J by 5 bases, with 10 bases between them. Germline V gene data show CDR1 as MNHEY and CDR2 as SVGAGI. This CDR3 has 14 amino acids. CDR3 nucleotide sequence: TGTGCCAGCAGTTACCGCGGGATCCACAATGAGCAGTTCTTC. Its translation is CASSYRGIHNEQFF.

V and J are TRBV4-3 and TRBJ2-2, with D uncertain. V dropped 3 bases and J dropped 4 bases, with 9 bases sitting between them. Germline lookup yields CDR1 LGHNA and CDR2 YSLEER. CDR3 length equals 14 residues. CDR3 loop: CASSHTQLTGELFF. For the CDR3, the DNA is TGCGCCAGCAGCCACACACAACTCACCGGGGAGCTGTTTTTT.

This clonotype was seen more than once but under ten times. The chain couples TRBV7-2 to TRBJ2-1, with 9 bases fitting TRBD2. Germline V gene sequence: CDR1 SGHTA, CDR2 FQGNSA. CDR3 length equals 16 residues. The J segment lost 7 bases and the V segment lost 1 base, leaving 8 bases of the junction unmatched. For the CDR3, the DNA is TGTGCCAGCAGCTTAGATCGCGGGGGGGCTGGGAATGAGCAGTTCTTC. Translating it yields CASSLDRGGAGNEQFF.

In DNA form, the CDR3 reads TGTGCCAGCACCCGCATCCCGACTGTCATCGGCTACACCTTC. It specifies CASTRIPTVIGYTF. The chain carries TRBV7-2 and TRBJ1-2; D unclear. The CDR3 is 14 amino acids. In germline, CDR1 is SGHTA, CDR2 FQGNSA. V lost 7 bases, J lost 8 bases, and 20 bases lay in between.

This clonotype appeared many times. V gene TRBV5-1 combines with J gene TRBJ2-7, with D perhaps TRBD2 (6 bases). Germline lookup yields CDR1 SGHRS and CDR2 YFSETQ. The CDR3 runs to 16 residues. The V and J ends lost 3 bases and 0 bases respectively, with 16 bases between them. The CDR3 DNA sequence: TGCGCCAGCAGCTCCGCGCGGGACGATCGCTCCTACGAGCAGTACTTC. The encoded protein is CASSSARDDRSYEQYF.

This clonotype showed up just a few times. The rearrangement links TRBV12-3 or TRBV12-4 to TRBJ1-1, with unresolved D. CDR3 length equals 13 residues. Trimming shortened V by 6 bases and J by 11 bases, and 19 bases separated the two germline ends. CDR3 coding DNA: TGTGCCAGCAGCGAACCACCGGGTGGTTGGGCTTTCTTT. Translated: CASSEPPGGWAFF.

The sample holds a few counts of this clonotype. The chain has TRBV9 and TRBJ2-7, with unresolved D. The V end lost 3 bases, the J end lost 0 bases, and 10 bases lay between the germline ends. This CDR3 comprises 14 residues. The germline V gene has CDR1 SGDLS and CDR2 YYNGEE. The CDR3, as DNA: TGTGCCAGCAGCGCAGGTGTACCCTCCTACGAGCAGTACTTC. As protein: CASSAGVPSYEQYF.

This clonotype was recorded at least ten times. The J gene is TRBJ1-4, the V gene TRBV30, with D hard to call. Trimming removed 0 bases at V and 6 bases at J, with 2 bases between. The CDR3 runs 11 residues. Germline CDR1 and CDR2: GTSNPN and SVGIG (reference sequence). The DNA of the CDR3 is TGTGCCTGGAGTGTATATGAAAAACTGTTTTTT. Amino acids: CAWSVYEKLFF.

Ten or more counts support this clonotype. The gene calls are TRBV20-1 and TRBJ2-5; tentatively, D is TRBD2 (5 bases). In germline, CDR1 is DFQATT, CDR2 SNEGSKA (reference sequence). The CDR3 consists of 12 residues. V lost 6 bases and J lost 5, with 13 bases in between. Here the CDR3 reads CSAEAARETQYF. CDR3 in DNA: TGCAGTGCCGAAGCGGCTAGGGAGACCCAGTACTTC.

This clonotype appeared a few times. This chain links TRBV30 with TRBJ1-1; the match to TRBD1 covers 7 bases. CDR1 is GTSNPN and CDR2 is SVGIG in the germline V gene (reference sequence). CDR3 length equals 13 residues. V was pared by 5 bases and J by 0 bases, with 3 bases of the junction left unmatched. This CDR3 reads CAWDQGVNTEAFF. The CDR3 region has the DNA TGTGCCTGGGACCAGGGGGTGAACACTGAAGCTTTCTTT.

Ten or more counts support this clonotype. V gene TRBV7-9 combines with J gene TRBJ2-1; D is unresolved. Deletions cut 7 bases from V and 2 bases from J, with 6 bases between. Germline CDR1 reads SEHNR; CDR2 reads FQNEAQ (reference sequence). The CDR3 is 12 amino acids. Written as DNA, the CDR3 is TGTGCCAGCAAAGGTACCTACAATGAGCAGTTCTTC. It codes for CASKGTYNEQFF.

The rearrangement links TRBV5-1 to TRBJ1-3; D remains unclear. The CDR3 consists of 14 residues. V lost 3 bases and J lost 8, with 15 bases in between. CDR1 is SGHRS and CDR2 is YFSETQ in the germline V gene. In DNA form, the CDR3 reads TGCGCCAGCAGCTGGGGATTTTCCGGAGACACCATATATTTT. The encoded protein is CASSWGFSGDTIYF.

This clonotype was seen repeatedly, ten times or more. J is TRBJ2-5 and V is TRBV7-8; 12 bases line up with TRBD2. The J segment lost 5 bases and the V segment lost 5 bases, leaving 9 bases of the junction unmatched. The CDR3 contains 16 residues. In germline, CDR1 is SGHVS, CDR2 FQNEAQ. CDR3 in amino acids: CASSELRTSGVETQYF. CDR3 nucleotides: TGTGCCAGCAGCGAACTGCGGACTAGCGGGGTTGAGACCCAGTACTTC.

The sample holds many counts of this clonotype. The chain joins TRBV10-2 to TRBJ2-3; 8 nucleotides match TRBD1. CDR3 length: 15 amino acids. After removal of 4 bases from V and 6 bases from J, the junction contained 9 bases not matched to a gene. The germline V gene encodes CDR1 WSHSY and CDR2 SAAADI. Written as DNA, the CDR3 is TGCGCCAGCAGTGCTCAGGGGGACAGGAGGGATACGCAGTATTTT. Its protein product is CASSAQGDRRDTQYF.

The rearrangement links TRBV9 to TRBJ2-3; 11 nucleotides align to TRBD2. CDR3 length equals 19 residues. The junction had 13 bases not matched to a gene; V was cut back by 0 bases and J by 4 bases. CDR1 is SGDLS, CDR2 YYNGEE, per germline. The CDR3 DNA reads TGTGCCAGCAGCGTAGGTGGTAGCGGGGGGGCCAGGAGGGCAGATACGCAGTATTTT. This sequence encodes CASSVGGSGGARRADTQYF.

V gene TRBV11-2 combines with J gene TRBJ2-5; 8 positions match TRBD2. V shed 0 bases and J 5 bases; nucleotides not matched to a gene: 11. Germline CDR1 reads SGHAT; CDR2 reads FQNNGV. The CDR3 is made up of 17 amino acids. The CDR3: CASSLDLAGGPEETQYF. CDR3 DNA sequence: TGTGCCAGCAGCTTAGATCTGGCGGGGGGCCCGGAGGAGACCCAGTACTTC.